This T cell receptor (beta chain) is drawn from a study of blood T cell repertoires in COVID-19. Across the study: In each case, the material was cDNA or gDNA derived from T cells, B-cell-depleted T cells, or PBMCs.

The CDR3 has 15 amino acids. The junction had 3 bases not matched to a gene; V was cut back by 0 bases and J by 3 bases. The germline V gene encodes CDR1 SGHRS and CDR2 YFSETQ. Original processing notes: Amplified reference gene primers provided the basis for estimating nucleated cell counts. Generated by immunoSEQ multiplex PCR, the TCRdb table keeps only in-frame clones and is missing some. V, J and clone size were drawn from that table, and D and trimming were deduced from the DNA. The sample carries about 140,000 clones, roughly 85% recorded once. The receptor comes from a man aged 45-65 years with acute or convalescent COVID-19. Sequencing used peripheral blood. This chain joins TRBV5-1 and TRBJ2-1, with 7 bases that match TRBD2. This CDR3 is CASSLGWEGYNEQFF. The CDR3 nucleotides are TGCGCCAGCAGCTTGGGGTGGGAGGGCTACAATGAGCAGTTCTTC.